The 9 T cell receptor beta chains presented below share a single source sample, sequenced in a study of blood T cell repertoires in COVID-19. The repertoire was sequenced with immunoSEQ multiplex PCR; TCRdb's copy has only in-frame clones and lacks some. The data hold approximately 190,000 clones, with 80% observed a single time. What was sequenced was peripheral blood. These receptors originate from a man between 60 and 70 years old with acute or convalescent COVID-19.

This rearrangement joins TRBV30 to TRBJ1-2; 9 bases are shared with TRBD1. The germline CDR1 and CDR2 sequences are GTSNPN and SVGIG (reference sequence). V shed 2 bases, J shed 4 bases, and the junction held 11 bases outside the gene matches. The CDR3 totals 16 residues. CDR3 coding DNA: TGTGCCTGGAGTTGGCGGGACAGGGTAGGGAGCTATGGCTACACCTTC. It yields the protein CAWSWRDRVGSYGYTF.

This clone came up a few times. The rearrangement joins TRBV18 to TRBJ1-1; the D is unclear. The CDR3 is 13 residues long. Trimming stripped 1 base from V and 3 bases from J, with 6 bases between. CDR1 and CDR2 from the germline V gene are KGHSH and LQKENI. The DNA for the CDR3 is TGTGCCAGCTCACCACGGTCGGACACTGAAGCTTTCTTT. It is translated as CASSPRSDTEAFF.

The chain is built from TRBV6-1 and TRBJ1-1, with D hard to call. V lost 2 bases and J 5 bases, leaving 15 bases between the germline ends. CDR3 size: 15 residues. CDR1 and CDR2 (germline): MNHNS, SASEGT. The chain's CDR3 is CASSEILGRRTEAFF. The CDR3 nucleotides are TGTGCCAGCAGTGAAATTCTGGGGAGAAGGACTGAAGCTTTCTTT.

This clone was observed at least ten times. The chain uses TRBV14 and TRBJ1-2; D is unresolved. This CDR3 comprises 15 residues. Trimming cost V 0 bases and J 1 base, with 9 bases left between them. The V gene's germline CDR1 is SGHDN and CDR2 FVKESK. Here the CDR3 reads CASSQDSFNNYGYTF. CDR3 in DNA: TGTGCCAGCAGCCAAGACAGTTTCAATAACTATGGCTACACCTTC.

The chain employs TRBV10-3 and TRBJ1-3, with 7 bases that match TRBD1. Germline assignment: CDR1 ENHRY and CDR2 SYGVKD. V was clipped by 2 bases and J by 0 bases; unmatched bases: 7. The CDR3 consists of 17 residues. The CDR3 DNA is TGTGCCATCAGTGAGCTCCGGGACAGCAGCTCTGGAAACACCATATATTTT. Protein product: CAISELRDSSSGNTIYF.

This chain links TRBV25-1 with TRBJ1-2, with 9 positions matching TRBD1. Germline CDR1 reads MGHDK; CDR2 reads SYGVNS. The CDR3 is 14 amino acids. V dropped 3 bases and J dropped 8; count of bases not matched to a gene: 7. CDR3 amino acids: CASSELDRGRGYTF. CDR3 nucleotide sequence: TGTGCCAGCAGTGAGTTGGACAGGGGAAGGGGCTACACCTTC.

Worth noting for this clone: This sample includes further DNA sequences coding for the same CDR3. This chain links TRBV4-2 with TRBJ2-7, with 12 nucleotides matching TRBD2. Germline CDR1 LGHNA, CDR2 YNFKEQ. The CDR3 has 16 residues. Trimming took 4 bases from V and 0 from J; bases not matched to a gene: 4. The CDR3 is CASSPGLAGSSYEQYF. The CDR3 nucleotides are TGTGCCAGCAGCCCCGGACTAGCGGGAAGCTCCTACGAGCAGTACTTC.

This clone occurred a few times. The chain is built from TRBV7-2 and TRBJ1-2, with 7 bases lining up with TRBD1. Germline CDR1 SGHTA, CDR2 FQGNSA. The CDR3 runs 16 residues. J lost 6 bases, V lost 2 bases, and 12 bases had no gene match. The CDR3 sequence is CASSLSLTGTVNGYTF. CDR3 coding DNA: TGTGCCAGCAGCTTATCTTTAACTGGGACAGTGAATGGCTACACCTTC.

This clone was found once. The CDR3 loop is CASVGQPEGELFF. Written as DNA, the CDR3 is TGTGCCAGCGTGGGACAGCCCGAGGGGGAGCTGTTTTTT. The chain has TRBV28 and TRBJ2-2; 7 nucleotides agree with TRBD1. In germline, CDR1 is MDHEN, CDR2 SYDVKM. There are 13 residues in the CDR3. Germline trimming cut 8 bases from V and 8 bases from J; bases unmatched to any gene: 8.